This TCR beta chain emerged from a study of CD8+ T cells in alopecia areata. Study-level background: Once tofacitinib had been taken for 6 to 18 months, 6 months off drug followed. Treated patients were scored for severity by percent of scalp affected.

Broader study findings: In scalp samples, resident alphabeta T cells of normal skin are also sequenced. Many expanded lesional clones persisted in scalp and blood during tofacitinib treatment.

Note on this clone: As yet, its antigen is unknown.

The treatment: oral pan-JAK inhibitor, 5-10 mg twice daily. It was cDNA, reverse transcribed from extracted RNA, that served as the sequencing template. The table came from immunoSEQ multiplex PCR; TCRdb's copy has only in-frame clones and leaves some out. The sample has fewer than 350,000 clones; 55% to 75% are singletons. V dropped 2 bases and J dropped 5 bases, with 16 bases sitting between them. The CDR3 extends over 16 amino acids. The source material was CD4+ T cells sorted from blood, sampled at week 24, from a patient treated with tofacitinib. This TCR was recovered from a human donor with alopecia areata. The V call is TRBV23-1, the J call TRBJ2-1; D unclear. TRBV23-1 is placed among ORFs of uncertain function. The CDR3 sequence is CASSQIPRISDNEQFF. The DNA for the CDR3 is TGCGCCAGCAGTCAAATCCCCCGGATATCGGACAATGAGCAGTTCTTC.